Below, 13 T cell receptor beta chains from the same sample are listed, as sequenced in a study of blood T cells in healthy people across ages (dated by TCRdb to about 2015). Libraries were made using 5' RACE. The instrument given in TCRdb is Illumina HiSeq 2500. A second about 7 to 12 cycle PCR used a sample-barcoded 5' primer and a J-beta primer mix. Using fastp trimming at Q25 and MiXCR clonotype assembly, TCRdb reanalyzed the public sequencing data and kept in-frame beta chains. All rows with the same CDR3 protein become a single entry with the most common DNA and genes. Within this sample are hundreds of thousands of distinct CDR3 sequences, with around half of them counted one time only. The top ten constitute 15% to 20% of the sample. The sample consisted of blood. Receptors were obtained from a man aged 80 or over in good health.

The genes are TRBV7-9 and TRBJ2-5; tentatively, D is TRBD2 (7 bases). Between the trimmed V and J ends, which lost 2 bases and 3 bases, there was a span of 13 bases. The V gene's germline CDR1 is SEHNR and CDR2 FQNEAQ (reference sequence). The CDR3 consists of 15 residues. The CDR3 sequence: CASSLLTGREETQYF. The CDR3 coding sequence is TGTGCCAGCAGCTTATTAACAGGGAGGGAAGAGACCCAGTACTTC.

The chain combines TRBV6-2 or TRBV6-3 with TRBJ1-5; D unresolved. The germline CDR1 and CDR2 sequences are MNHEY and SVGEGT. The CDR3 runs 12 residues. The V and J ends lost 6 bases and 7 bases respectively, with 10 bases between them. CDR3 sequence reads: CASSPWGQPQHF. The CDR3 DNA is TGTGCCAGCAGCCCCTGGGGACAGCCCCAGCATTTT.

The sample holds many counts of this clonotype. The chain is built from TRBV9 and TRBJ2-1; TRBD2 agrees at 10 bases. The ends lost 4 bases at V and 8 bases at J; junction bases unmatched: 12. This CDR3 contains 16 residues. Germline V gives CDR1 SGDLS, CDR2 YYNGEE. CDR3 protein: CASSTRAGGVVYEQFF. In nucleotides, the CDR3 is TGTGCCAGCAGCACTCGAGCGGGAGGGGTTGTATATGAGCAGTTCTTC.

The V gene is TRBV12-3 or TRBV12-4, the J gene TRBJ2-7; D gene ambiguous. V was pared by 5 bases and J by 3 bases, with 8 bases between. The CDR3 has 12 amino acids. This CDR3 reads CASSQAHYEQYF. In DNA form, the CDR3 reads TGTGCCAGCAGTCAGGCCCACTACGAGCAGTACTTC.

The chain combines TRBV12-3 or TRBV12-4 with TRBJ1-1; D is unresolved. V was cut by 6 bases and J by 1 base, with 12 bases left in between. CDR3 length: 14 amino acids. CDR3 protein: CASRPIDRNTEAFF. The CDR3 coding sequence is TGTGCCAGCAGACCTATCGATAGGAACACTGAAGCTTTCTTT.

The chain is built from TRBV12-3 or TRBV12-4 and TRBJ1-1; a possible D gene is TRBD1 (5 bases). V gave up 3 bases and J gave up 1 base, with 12 bases separating them. The CDR3 loop spans 15 amino acids. The CDR3 nucleotides are TGTGCCAGCAGTTTGTTAGGGGTGAGGAACACTGAAGCTTTCTTT. Its protein is CASSLLGVRNTEAFF.

The genes are TRBV25-1 and TRBJ2-1; 12 bases are a match to TRBD2. V dropped 7 bases and J dropped 6; count of bases not matched to a gene: 1. Germline V gives CDR1 MGHDK, CDR2 SYGVNS. The CDR3 consists of 13 residues. The chain's CDR3 is CASKLAGGNEQFF. The DNA of the CDR3 is TGTGCCAGCAAACTAGCGGGAGGCAATGAGCAGTTCTTC.

This clonotype was counted ten times or more. This rearrangement joins TRBV29-1 to TRBJ1-3, with D unclear. V gave up 7 bases and J gave up 0 bases, with 10 bases separating them. CDR3 length: 13 residues. Germline CDR1 reads SQVTM; CDR2 reads ANQGSEA. CDR3 region: CSATGASGNTIYF. CDR3 nucleotide sequence: TGCAGCGCCACGGGCGCCTCTGGAAACACCATATATTTT.

Of note for this clonotype: One junction end does not reproduce the germline sequence, and a read error may be involved. V gene TRBV20-1 combines with J gene TRBJ2-7; 12 bases line up with TRBD1. Germline V gives CDR1 DFQATT, CDR2 SNEGSKA (reference sequence). The CDR3 length is 13 residues. CDR3 in amino acids: CSAGGQGASEQDF. The DNA of the CDR3 is TGCAGTGCTGGGGGACAGGGGGCATCCGAGCAGGACTTC.

The chain couples TRBV5-1 to TRBJ1-2; D is perhaps TRBD1 (5 bases). V was pared by 4 bases and J by 0 bases, with 13 bases between. CDR1 and CDR2 from the germline V gene are SGHRS and YFSETQ. This CDR3 has 15 residues. The CDR3 protein is CASSPEGRANYGYTF. The CDR3 coding sequence is TGCGCCAGCAGCCCGGAGGGGAGAGCTAACTATGGCTACACCTTC.

On this clonotype: At one of its ends the junction is not consistent with the germline gene, which may arise from a read error. J is TRBJ2-3 and V is TRBV5-1, with D possibly being TRBD1 or TRBD2 (5 bases each). Germline V gene lookup returns CDR1 SGHRS and CDR2 YFSETQ. The CDR3 is 14 residues long. The CDR3 DNA reads TGCGCCAGCAGCTTGGATTCTAGCACAGGTACGCAGTATTTT. Protein: CASSLDSSTGTQYF.

This clonotype was picked up one time. The V call is TRBV7-9, the J call TRBJ2-2; 7 bases fit TRBD1. This CDR3 has 17 amino acids. The trim removed 5 bases at V and 0 bases at J, leaving 9 bases unmatched. Germline V gives CDR1 SEHNR, CDR2 FQNEAQ (reference sequence). In DNA, the CDR3 is TGTGCCAGCAGCAGCGACAGGGTCGCATCGAACACCGGGGAGCTGTTTTTT. It yields the protein CASSSDRVASNTGELFF. The entire variable domain, with the rest obtained from reference TRBV7-9 and TRBJ2-2, is as follows: DTGVSQNPRHKITKRGQNVTFRCDPISEHNRLYWYRQTLGQGPEFLTYFQNEAQLEKSRLLSDRFSAERPKGSFSTLEIQRTEQGDSAMYLCASSSDRVASNTGELFFGEGSRLTVL.

As regards this clonotype: Compared with germline, one end of the junction differs, possibly owing to a read error. The chain uses TRBV12-3 or TRBV12-4 and TRBJ2-5; tentatively, D is TRBD2 (6 bases). The CDR3 extends over 14 amino acids. The CDR3 region is CASSGLGGTETQYF. In DNA form, the CDR3 reads TGTGCCAGCAGTGGACTGGGAGGCACAGAGACGCAGTACTTC.